This entry is about one T cell receptor (beta chain). Its target is not known. The data were taken from a study of OX40 agonist ivuxolimab in advanced cancers. Background on the study: People who had prior anti-PD-1, anti-PD-L1 or anti-CTLA-4 therapy could take part, and less than 50% had some. Overall study results and limits: Average numbers of expanded clones were greater in CD8+ T cells than in CD4+. Some nonresponders additionally presented with little normalized T-cell clonal expansion.

Profiling relied on immunoSEQ multiplex PCR, and the TCRdb table lists in-frame clones only, not all of them. Found here are just under 65,000 clones, around 89% of them singletons; the top ten hold approximately 10%. The sample consisted of CD4+ or CD8+ T cells sorted from blood, taken in a trial of the OX40 agonist ivuxolimab. This receptor was taken from an adult with an advanced solid tumor such as melanoma, head and neck, liver or kidney cancer.

This chain's CDR3 is CASSDYRGGGANVLTF. CDR3 nucleotide sequence: TGTGCCAGCAGCGATTACAGGGGAGGCGGGGCCAACGTCCTGACTTTC. The chain combines TRBV5-8 with TRBJ2-6; D perhaps matches TRBD1 (7 bases). The CDR3 runs 16 residues. Germline V CDR1 and CDR2: SGHTS, YDEGEE. Trimming left V 4 bases short and J 4 bases short, with 15 bases between.